The source of this TCR beta chain is a study of CXCR3-negative and CXCR3-positive naive CD8 T cells. As for the study in general: Each library held about 1.5 +/- 0.3 million TRB reads, approximately 140 million in total. Study results and caveats: The study found more hydrophobic TRB CDR3s in CXCR3-positive naive cells than in CXCR3-negative naive cells.

Every CD8+ T cell subset underwent triplicate sorting at around 270,000 cells apiece. Worth noting for this clonotype: The antigen remains undetermined.

TRB cDNA libraries were made by UMI-labeled 5' RACE. TCRdb reprocessed the 5' RACE reads; each CDR3 protein has one entry and no DNA is given. This table holds about 130,000 distinct CDR3 sequences. The CDR3 covers 15 residues. Germline V gene data show CDR1 as DFQATT and CDR2 as SNEGSKA (reference sequence). The sample comprised naive CXCR3+ CD8+ T cells from blood. The subset: CD45RO-CCR7+CD27+CD95- naive CD8+ T cells expressing CXCR3 (TNR3+). The TCR comes from a human donor in good health. Some clones in this sample may be carry-over from other donors' samples. The gene calls are TRBV20-1 and TRBJ2-7; without DNA, the TCRdb call of TRBD1 cannot be checked. The CDR3 loop reads CSATIPIGRDDEQYF.